This T cell receptor (beta chain) was sequenced during a study of tumor and adjacent non-tumor tissue in lung cancer. Study background: The patients, 10 men and about 5 women, were about 30 to 85 with stage I to III disease.

No cell sorting was done before RNA was extracted from the tissue. Concerning this clonotype itself: An end of the junction does not agree with germline; a read error may underlie this.

The germline V gene encodes CDR1 SGHNT and CDR2 YENEEA. This CDR3 has 13 residues. Three rounds of nested PCR, following a modified ARM-PCR protocol, produced the TCRbeta library. Using its own MiXCR run on the multiplex PCR reads, TCRdb lists one record per CDR3 protein. This sample carries some 99,000 distinct CDR3 sequences, roughly 77% of them seen once, and the ten largest clones take 37%. The sequencing sample was made of lung tumor tissue. This clonotype originated in a woman aged 55-70 years with non-small cell lung cancer. The chain employs TRBV11-3 and TRBJ2-3; D gene uncertain. This CDR3 is CASRKSQGVTQYF. The CDR3 DNA is TGTGCGAGCAGAAAGAGCCAAGGTGTTACGCAATATTTT.